A single sample is the source of the 17 T cell receptor beta chains below, sequenced in a study of CD8+CD57+ T cells in acquired aplastic anemia. CD8+CD57+ cell expansion, shown by flow cytometry, had occurred in the patients selected for sequencing. Genomic DNA, serving as template, underwent TCR beta VDJ and CDR3 profiling. TCRdb redid the calling of the reads with MiXCR, one entry per CDR3 protein. The table includes roughly 160,000 distinct CDR3 sequences, 60% to 80% detected once. The sample was sorted CD4+, CD8+, or CD8+CD57+ T cells (not recorded which) from PBMCs. Receptors originate from a human donor with aplastic anemia.

This clonotype was found once. The rearrangement joins TRBV2 to TRBJ2-2, with D unresolved. Germline V gene sequence: CDR1 SNHLY, CDR2 FYNNEI. V lost 4 bases to trimming and J lost 1 base, with 7 bases between them. CDR3 size: 14 residues. In nucleotides, the CDR3 is TGTGCCAGCAGTGGTCGCAGGAACACCGGGGAGCTGTTTTTT. Amino acid sequence: CASSGRRNTGELFF.

V and J are TRBV7-6 and TRBJ2-7; D unclear. This CDR3 contains 14 residues. The V and J ends lost 2 bases and 6 bases respectively, with 14 bases between them. In germline, CDR1 is SGHVS, CDR2 FNYEAQ. CDR3 loop: CASSLIHPPIEQYF. DNA for the CDR3: TGTGCCAGCAGCTTAATCCACCCTCCGATCGAGCAGTACTTC.

The rearrangement uses TRBV24-1 and TRBJ2-3, with 8 positions matching TRBD2. The J segment lost 2 bases and the V segment lost 3 bases, leaving 9 bases of the junction unmatched. The CDR3 is 17 residues long. Germline CDR1 and CDR2: KGHDR and SFDVKD. CDR3 in DNA: TGTGCCACCAGTGATCGTAAGGCGGGGGGCCACACAGATACGCAGTATTTT. Translating gives CATSDRKAGGHTDTQYF.

This clonotype was found a few times. The chain recombines TRBV11-2 with TRBJ2-5; D uncertain. V shed 4 bases and J shed 6 bases, with 12 bases lying between them. CDR3 length: 13 residues. Germline loops: CDR1 SGHAT, CDR2 FQNNGV. The CDR3 DNA follows: TGTGCCAGCAGCTCCCAAGACGGGCAGACCCAGTACTTC. It specifies CASSSQDGQTQYF.

The J gene is TRBJ2-5, the V gene TRBV11-3; D is possibly TRBD1 (6 bases). Per germline, CDR1 SGHNT and CDR2 YENEEA. The V and J ends lost 5 bases and 5 bases respectively, with 9 bases between them. The CDR3 is 12 residues long. CDR3 in DNA: TGTGCCAGCAGCGGGGGCTGGGAGACCCAGTACTTC. Protein sequence: CASSGGWETQYF.

The table lists this clonotype with a few counts. The V and J genes are TRBV5-6 and TRBJ2-7, with a tentative D call TRBD2 (6 bases). The CDR3 consists of 15 residues. The V gene lost 4 bases and the J gene lost 5 bases, with 19 bases spanning the gap. The germline V gene encodes CDR1 SGHDT and CDR2 YYEEEE. The CDR3 DNA is TGTGCCAGCAGCACGGGAGCCGGGGCATACAACGAGCAGTACTTC. This gives the protein CASSTGAGAYNEQYF.

The V call is TRBV9, the J call TRBJ2-1; D might be TRBD2 (6 bases). The germline V gene encodes CDR1 SGDLS and CDR2 YYNGEE. This CDR3 is 13 amino acids long. Trimming cost V 3 bases and J 10 bases, with 14 bases left between them. CDR3 residues: CASSAQPRGEQFF. CDR3 coding DNA: TGTGCCAGCAGCGCCCAACCTCGGGGGGAGCAGTTCTTC.

The gene calls are TRBV20-1 and TRBJ1-1, with D possibly matching TRBD1 (6 bases). Germline V gene sequence: CDR1 DFQATT, CDR2 SNEGSKA (reference sequence). The CDR3 is 15 amino acids. The chain's CDR3 is CRAYKVGGANTEAFF. The CDR3 bases are TGCAGGGCCTATAAAGTGGGGGGCGCGAACACTGAAGCTTTCTTT.

V is TRBV7-2 and J is TRBJ2-3; TRBD2 matches 10 bases. The CDR3 sequence is 16 residues long. The junction had 5 bases not matched to a gene; V was cut back by 1 base and J by 4 bases. CDR1 and CDR2 from the germline V gene are SGHTA and FQGNSA. DNA for the CDR3: TGTGCCAGCAGCTTAGGCGTTAGCGGGAGGTCAGATACGCAGTATTTT. Residues: CASSLGVSGRSDTQYF.

This clonotype occurred a few times. The rearrangement uses TRBV11-2 and TRBJ2-1; possible D gene TRBD2, 6 bases. The CDR3 consists of 17 residues. Germline-derived CDR1 and CDR2 are SGHAT and FQNNGV. Trimming pared 3 bases from V and 1 base from J, leaving 16 bases between. CDR3 residues: CASSFWVGRESYNEQFF. The CDR3 nucleotides read TGTGCCAGCAGCTTTTGGGTCGGGAGAGAGTCCTACAATGAGCAGTTCTTC.

The chain has TRBV2 and TRBJ1-2, with TRBD1 matching 8 bases. CDR1 SNHLY and CDR2 FYNNEI come from the germline V gene. The CDR3 consists of 15 residues. J lost 3 bases, V lost 6 bases, and 9 bases had no gene match. Written as DNA, the CDR3 is TGTGCCAGCAGCTTAGCACCGGGACAGGACTATGGCTACACCTTC. Its protein product is CASSLAPGQDYGYTF.

The rearrangement uses TRBV2 and TRBJ1-2; 8 bases line up with TRBD1. The CDR3 contains 13 residues. V lost 6 bases, J lost 2 bases, and 2 bases stayed unmatched. In germline, CDR1 is SNHLY, CDR2 FYNNEI. CDR3 coding DNA: TGTGCCAGCAGAGGGACAGGCAACTATGGCTACACCTTC. Translated: CASRGTGNYGYTF.

This clonotype was counted a few times. The chain combines TRBV2 with TRBJ2-7, with D possibly TRBD1 on 6 matching bases. Looked up from germline, CDR1 is SNHLY and CDR2 is FYNNEI. With 7 bases removed from V and 7 bases from J, the gap between germline ends came to 11 bases. The CDR3 is 11 amino acids. The CDR3 DNA is TGTGCCAGCAACCAGGGGTGGGAGCAGTACTTC. It specifies CASNQGWEQYF. The full variable domain, rest sourced from reference TRBV2 and TRBJ2-7, is EPEVTQTPSHQVTQMGQEVILRCVPISNHLYFYWYRQILGQKVEFLVSFYNNEISEKSEIFDDQFSVERPDGSNFTLKIRSTKLEDSAMYFCASNQGWEQYFGPGTRLTVT.

The chain joins TRBV3-1 to TRBJ2-6; D remains ambiguous. Trimming removed 5 bases from V and 0 bases from J, with 8 bases in between. The CDR3 is 15 amino acids. From germline, CDR1 is LGHDT and CDR2 YNNKEL (reference sequence). In DNA, the CDR3 is TGTGCCAGCAGCAAAGGGCTCTCTGGGGCCAACGTCCTGACTTTC. The encoded protein is CASSKGLSGANVLTF.

This clonotype was counted once. The V call is TRBV19, the J call TRBJ2-1; a weak D match, TRBD1 (6 bases). The germline CDR1 and CDR2 sequences are LNHDA and SQIVND (reference sequence). The ends were cut back, 3 bases at V and 10 bases at J, with 16 bases in the middle. The CDR3 is 14 residues long. This chain's CDR3 is CASSIIGQPLEQFF. CDR3 nucleotides: TGTGCCAGTAGTATCATTGGACAGCCCCTCGAGCAGTTCTTC.

This sequence joins TRBV20-1 and TRBJ2-5; D unresolved. In germline, CDR1 is DFQATT, CDR2 SNEGSKA (reference sequence). CDR3 length: 12 amino acids. V was shortened by 1 base and J by 4 bases, with 7 bases between the two germline ends. The CDR3 bases are TGCAGTGCTAGAGGATTAGGAGAGACCCAGTACTTC. Amino acids: CSARGLGETQYF.

This clonotype occurred a few times. J is TRBJ2-7 and V is TRBV7-9; 8 bases line up with TRBD2. The CDR3 runs 16 residues. Trimming removed 10 bases from V and 4 bases from J; junction bases left unmatched: 18. The germline V gene has CDR1 SEHNR and CDR2 FQNEAQ (reference sequence). The CDR3 DNA follows: TGTGCCACGCGTCCGGCGGGAGGCCAAATCTCGTACGAGCAGTACTTC. Encoded protein: CATRPAGGQISYEQYF. The whole variable domain, filled in from reference TRBV7-9 and TRBJ2-7, reads DTGVSQNPRHKITKRGQNVTFRCDPISEHNRLYWYRQTLGQGPEFLTYFQNEAQLEKSRLLSDRFSAERPKGSFSTLEIQRTEQGDSAMYLCATRPAGGQISYEQYFGPGTRLTVT.